Here is one T cell receptor (beta chain) with its context. Its matching antigen is unknown. This same CDR3 is encoded by further DNA sequences in the sample. These data are taken from a study of cytomegalovirus exposure and HLA in healthy donors. Whole-study findings and limits: Some V segments, including TRBV6-2 and TRBV6-3, were excluded as indistinguishable. Researchers counted 164 TCR beta chains as cytomegalovirus-associated.

CDR1 is MDHEN and CDR2 is SYDVKM in the germline V gene. This CDR3 contains 14 residues. V was clipped by 4 bases and J by 5 bases; unmatched bases: 4. PCR involved 60 Vbeta and 13 Jbeta primers. The repertoire was sequenced with immunoSEQ multiplex PCR; TCRdb's copy has only in-frame clones and lacks some. The sample includes some 220,000 clones, around four fifths of them seen just once. Whereas donors were nominally healthy upon sampling, unrecorded immune exposures were probable. Specimen: PBMCs. The rearrangement joins TRBV28 to TRBJ1-5, with 8 bases identical to TRBD1. This clonotype was obtained from a woman between 40 and 50 years old in good health and CMV-seronegative. In DNA, the CDR3 is TGTGCCAGCAGTTCAGGACAGGGCGATCAGCCCCAGCATTTT. Translating gives CASSSGQGDQPQHF.